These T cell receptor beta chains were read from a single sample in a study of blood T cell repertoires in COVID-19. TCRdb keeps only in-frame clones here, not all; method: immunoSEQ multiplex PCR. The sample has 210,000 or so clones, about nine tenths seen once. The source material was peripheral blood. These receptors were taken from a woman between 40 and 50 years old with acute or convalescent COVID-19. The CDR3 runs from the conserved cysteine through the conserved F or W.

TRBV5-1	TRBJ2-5	CASSYGSQGTQYF
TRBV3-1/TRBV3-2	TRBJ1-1	CASSHGGGYTEAFF
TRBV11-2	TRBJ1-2	CASSAAGIYGYTF
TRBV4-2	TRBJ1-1	CASSQDLLNTEAFF
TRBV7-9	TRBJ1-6	CASSLGGVSPLHF
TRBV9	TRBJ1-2	CASSVGTAYGYTF
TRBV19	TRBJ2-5	CASRAAQETQYF
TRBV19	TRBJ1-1	CASSIRLGRAPLNTEAFF
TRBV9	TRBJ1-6	CASSVGGRGSSPLHF
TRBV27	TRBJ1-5	CASSVFGGGNQPQHF
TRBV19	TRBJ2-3	CASSILYDRGFTDTQYF
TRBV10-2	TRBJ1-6	CASSGSGFNSPLHF
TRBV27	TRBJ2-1	CASSLGGAVNEQFF
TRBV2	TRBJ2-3	CASSIGRERTQYF
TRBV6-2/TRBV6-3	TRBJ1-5	CASSRWEGKGSNQPQHF
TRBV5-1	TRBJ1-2	CASSLDGDYTF
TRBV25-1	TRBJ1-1	CASSDTYGTGEAFF
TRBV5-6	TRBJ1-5	CASTHRFSNQPQHF
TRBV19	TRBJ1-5	CASNEGVNQPQHF
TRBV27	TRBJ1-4	CASSFGFGQGAEKLFF
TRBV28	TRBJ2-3	CASFSTDTQYF
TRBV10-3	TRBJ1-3	CAIRAGRDSGNTIYF
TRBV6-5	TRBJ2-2	CASTRTGGGELFF